This TCR beta chain comes out of a study of molecular identifiers for immune sequencing clone quantification listed by TCRdb under 2018. In the study overall: For a replicate experiment, RNA from around 20,000 or 100,000 naive CD8 T cells was divided into five aliquots, and four of the five aliquots were sequenced. CD8 T cells were used in a methods study to benchmark molecular-identifier clustering-based TCR repertoire sequencing (MIDCIRS) and TCR RNA copy counting.

Libraries of naive CD8 T cells were generated from about 19,000 to 1,100,000 sorted cells, with 10%, 30% or 50% of the purified RNA used. Naive CD8 T cells were FACS-sorted as CD8+CD4-CCR7+CD45RA+ on a BD FACSAria II into RLT Plus buffer. Detection sensitivity was tested by spiking Jurkat RNA equal to roughly 9 TCR copies' worth into samples containing about 20,000-1,100,000 naive CD8 T cells. Enrichment of CD8 T cells was performed with RosetteSep CD8+ T Cell Enrichment Cocktail and Ficoll-Paque, after which ACK red cell lysis was carried out. Receptors were amplified or captured by PCR. Sequencing was performed on an Illumina HiSeq 4000. Preparation of bulk TCR libraries followed a previously described approach, with the TCR primers listed in Table S5. The Qiagen AllPrep DNA/RNA kit was used to purify total RNA. Reads from multiple sequencing runs of the same library were pooled before analysis. On the study's bioinformatics: Only reads with exact TCR constant sequence were kept, trimmed to 150 nt, and grouped by their 12-nt molecular barcodes. Reads in each barcode group were sub-clustered using a 15% Levenshtein threshold, and a quality-weighted consensus sequence was built for each RNA molecule. Non-functional sequences were excluded, and lower-count sequences lying one edit away from another sequence were also excluded. On the basis of fitting two negative binomial distributions, barcode sub-clusters with fewer than 20% of the maximum read count were discarded. TCRdb itself trimmed the public reads at Q25 with fastp, ran MiXCR and retained productive beta chains. Records with the same CDR3 protein are collapsed into one entry carrying the most frequent genes and DNA. The V and J calls here are based on TCRdb, not the publication. The sample table holds about 640,000 distinct CDR3 sequences, of which about 20% were seen once. Clones ranked in the top ten supply roughly 0.83% of the sample.

Results and caveats for the whole study, not just this receptor: Spiked-in Jurkat TCR RNA equal to a single cell's worth was reported to be detectable even within one million naive CD8 T cells. When barcode sub-clustering was not used, chimeric consensus sequences inflated TCR diversity, with chimeras reaching as high as 47%. Identical TCR molecules sharing a barcode could cause highly expanded clone sizes to be underestimated. Around 2.8 recovered TCR RNA copies per cell were obtained by modeling, versus about 10 by digital PCR, implying a capture efficiency of approximately 30%. The naive libraries included spiked-in Jurkat TCR RNA (10 copies' worth), and this Jurkat TCR RNA is not part of the donor repertoire. In CMV-specific effector cells, clones with more than 20 RNA copies contained over 99% of molecules, whereas in naive cells such clones contained under 1% of molecules.

This clonotype came up many times. The specificity of this receptor is unknown. The sample holds no much larger clone one base away, and base qualities are not on file. CDR1 and CDR2, per the germline V gene, are ENHRY and SYGVKD. The germline V and J ends show losses of 3 bases and 5 bases respectively, and no gene match explains 3 bases of the junction. The CDR3 has 13 amino acids, counting the end cysteine and phenylalanine. Solely the CDR3 DNA is kept, with 39 bases framed from the first base. This receptor was identified in a human donor in good health. Some libraries in this study had Jurkat cell RNA spiked in. Input material: naive CD8+ T cells from blood, with Jurkat cell RNA spiked in. In light of the paper, this sample's cell subset or site label describes: FACS-sorted CD8+CD4-CCR7+CD45RA+ naive T cells. The chain uses TRBV10-3 and TRBJ1-1; 7 central nucleotides agree with TRBD1. At the DNA level, the sequence is TGTGCCATCAGTGACAGGGGGAGGACTGAAGCTTTCTTT. Translated, this gives CAISDRGRTEAFF.